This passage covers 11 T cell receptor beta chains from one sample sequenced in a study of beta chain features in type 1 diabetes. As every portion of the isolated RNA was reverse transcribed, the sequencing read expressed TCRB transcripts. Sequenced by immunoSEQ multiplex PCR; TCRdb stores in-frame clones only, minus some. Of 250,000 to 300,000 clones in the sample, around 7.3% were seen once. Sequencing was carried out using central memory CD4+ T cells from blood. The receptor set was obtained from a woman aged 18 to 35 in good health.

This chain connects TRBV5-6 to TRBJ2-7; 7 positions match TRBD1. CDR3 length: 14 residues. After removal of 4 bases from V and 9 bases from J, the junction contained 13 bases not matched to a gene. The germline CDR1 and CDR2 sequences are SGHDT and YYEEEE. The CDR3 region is CASSARDSPQGQYF. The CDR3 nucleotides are TGTGCCAGCAGCGCCCGGGACAGCCCCCAAGGGCAGTACTTC. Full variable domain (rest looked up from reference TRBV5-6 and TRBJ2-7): DAGVTQSPTHLIKTRGQQVTLRCSPKSGHDTVSWYQQALGQGPQFIFQYYEEEERQRGNFPDRFSGHQFPNYSSELNVNALLLGDSALYLCASSARDSPQGQYFGPGTRLTVT.

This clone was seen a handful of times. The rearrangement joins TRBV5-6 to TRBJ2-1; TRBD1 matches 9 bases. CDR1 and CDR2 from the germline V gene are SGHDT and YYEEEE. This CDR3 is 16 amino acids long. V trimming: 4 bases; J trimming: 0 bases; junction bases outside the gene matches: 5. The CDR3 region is CASSERTGASYNEQFF. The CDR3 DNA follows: TGTGCCAGCAGCGAAAGGACAGGGGCCTCCTACAATGAGCAGTTCTTC.

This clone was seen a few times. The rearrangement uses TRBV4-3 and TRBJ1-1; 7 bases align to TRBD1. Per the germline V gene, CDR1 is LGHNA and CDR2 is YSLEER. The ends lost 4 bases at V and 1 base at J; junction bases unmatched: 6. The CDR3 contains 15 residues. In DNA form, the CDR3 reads TGCGCCAGCAGCCGCCTGGGACAGCGGAACACTGAAGCTTTCTTT. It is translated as CASSRLGQRNTEAFF.

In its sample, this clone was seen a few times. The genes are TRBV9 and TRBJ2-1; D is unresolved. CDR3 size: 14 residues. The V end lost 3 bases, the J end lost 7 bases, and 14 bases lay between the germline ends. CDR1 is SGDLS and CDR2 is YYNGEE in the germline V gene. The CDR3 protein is CASSALPGRNEQFF. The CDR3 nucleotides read TGTGCCAGCAGCGCCCTTCCCGGTAGGAATGAGCAGTTCTTC. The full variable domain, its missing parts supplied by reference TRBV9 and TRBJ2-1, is DSGVTQTPKHLITATGQRVTLRCSPRSGDLSVYWYQQSLDQGLQFLIQYYNGEERAKGNILERFSAQQFPDLHSELNLSSLELGDSALYFCASSALPGRNEQFFGPGTRLTVL.

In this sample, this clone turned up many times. The CDR3 sequence is CASSRGGSSYNEQFF. The CDR3 DNA reads TGTGCCAGCAGTCGGGGAGGAAGCTCCTACAATGAGCAGTTCTTC. This sequence joins TRBV11-2 and TRBJ2-1, with a weak D call TRBD2 (6 bases). Germline assignment: CDR1 SGHAT and CDR2 FQNNGV. Trimming took 6 bases from V and 0 from J, leaving 12 bases between them. The CDR3 loop spans 15 amino acids.

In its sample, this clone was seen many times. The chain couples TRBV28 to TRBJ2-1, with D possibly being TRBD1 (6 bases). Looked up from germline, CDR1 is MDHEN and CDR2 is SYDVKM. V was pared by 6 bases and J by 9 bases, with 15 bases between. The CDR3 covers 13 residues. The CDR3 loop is CASRRTAPGEQFF. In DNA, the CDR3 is TGTGCCAGCAGGAGGACAGCGCCAGGTGAGCAGTTCTTC.

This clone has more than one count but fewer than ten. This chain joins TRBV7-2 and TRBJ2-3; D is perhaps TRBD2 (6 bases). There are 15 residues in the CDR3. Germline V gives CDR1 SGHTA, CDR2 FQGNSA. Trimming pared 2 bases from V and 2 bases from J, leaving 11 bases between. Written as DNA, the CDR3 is TGTGCCAGCAGCTTATTGCGGGGAAACACAGATACGCAGTATTTT. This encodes CASSLLRGNTDTQYF.

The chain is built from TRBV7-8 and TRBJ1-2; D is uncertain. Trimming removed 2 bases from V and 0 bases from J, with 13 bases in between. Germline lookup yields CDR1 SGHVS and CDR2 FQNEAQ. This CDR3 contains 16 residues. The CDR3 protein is CASSLLGRGANYGYTF. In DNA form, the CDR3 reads TGTGCCAGCAGCTTATTAGGTCGCGGAGCTAACTATGGCTACACCTTC.

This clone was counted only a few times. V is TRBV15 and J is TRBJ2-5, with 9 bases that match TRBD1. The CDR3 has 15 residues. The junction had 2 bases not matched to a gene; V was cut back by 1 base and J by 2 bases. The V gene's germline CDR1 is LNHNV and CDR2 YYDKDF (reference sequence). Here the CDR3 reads CATSRGTGVQETQYF. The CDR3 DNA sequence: TGTGCCACCAGCAGAGGGACAGGGGTGCAAGAGACCCAGTACTTC.

CDR3 nucleotide sequence: TGTGCCAGCAGCTTGGGGGCCCTCGGGGGAGAGACCCAGTACTTC. This gives the protein CASSLGALGGETQYF. The chain carries TRBV5-6 and TRBJ2-5; possible D gene TRBD2, 6 bases. This CDR3 has 15 amino acids. V was cut by 0 bases and J by 4 bases, with 13 bases left in between. From germline, CDR1 is SGHDT and CDR2 YYEEEE.

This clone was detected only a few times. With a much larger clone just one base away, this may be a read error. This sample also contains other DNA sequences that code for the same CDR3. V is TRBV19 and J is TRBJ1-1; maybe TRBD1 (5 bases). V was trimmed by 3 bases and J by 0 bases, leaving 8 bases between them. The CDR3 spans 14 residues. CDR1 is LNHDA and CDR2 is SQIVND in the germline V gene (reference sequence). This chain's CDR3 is CASSITGVNTEAFF. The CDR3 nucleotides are TGTGCCAGTAGTATTACAGGAGTGAACACTGAAGCTTTCTTT.